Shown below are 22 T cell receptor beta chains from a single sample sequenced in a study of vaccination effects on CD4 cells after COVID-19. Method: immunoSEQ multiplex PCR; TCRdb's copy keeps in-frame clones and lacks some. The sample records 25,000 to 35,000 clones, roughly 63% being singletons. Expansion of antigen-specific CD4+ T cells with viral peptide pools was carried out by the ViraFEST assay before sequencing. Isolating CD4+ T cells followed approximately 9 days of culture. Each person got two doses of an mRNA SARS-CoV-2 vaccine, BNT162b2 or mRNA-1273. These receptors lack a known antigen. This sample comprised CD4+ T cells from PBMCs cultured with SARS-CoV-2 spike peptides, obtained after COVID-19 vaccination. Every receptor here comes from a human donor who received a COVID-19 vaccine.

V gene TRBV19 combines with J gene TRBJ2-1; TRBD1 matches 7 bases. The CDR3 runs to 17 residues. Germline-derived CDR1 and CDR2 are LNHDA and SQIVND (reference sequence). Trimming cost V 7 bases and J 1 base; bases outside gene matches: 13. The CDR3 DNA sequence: TGTGCCAGTACCATTGGAGAATACAGGGGTTCCTACAATGAGCAGTTCTTC. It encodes CASTIGEYRGSYNEQFF.

In DNA form, the CDR3 reads TGTGCCAGCAGCACACGGACGCCCGGGGTGAATTCACCCCTCCACTTT. It codes for CASSTRTPGVNSPLHF. V gene TRBV7-2 combines with J gene TRBJ1-6, with D unclear. The ends were cut back, 5 bases at V and 7 bases at J, with 18 bases in the middle. Germline V gives CDR1 SGHTA, CDR2 FQGNSA. This CDR3 is 16 amino acids long.

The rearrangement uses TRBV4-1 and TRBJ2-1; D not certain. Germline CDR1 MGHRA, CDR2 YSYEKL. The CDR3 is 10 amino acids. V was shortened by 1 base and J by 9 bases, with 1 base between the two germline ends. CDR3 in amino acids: CASSQGEQFF. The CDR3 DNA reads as TGCGCCAGCAGCCAAGGTGAGCAGTTCTTC.

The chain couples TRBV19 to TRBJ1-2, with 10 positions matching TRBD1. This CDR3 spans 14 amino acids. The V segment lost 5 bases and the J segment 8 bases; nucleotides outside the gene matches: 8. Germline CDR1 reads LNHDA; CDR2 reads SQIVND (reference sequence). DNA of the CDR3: TGTGCCAGTAGTCCCCAGACAGGGGGCGGAGGCTACACCTTC. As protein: CASSPQTGGGGYTF. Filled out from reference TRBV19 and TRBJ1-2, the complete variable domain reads DGGITQSPKYLFRKEGQNVTLSCEQNLNHDAMYWYRQDPGQGLRLIYYSQIVNDFQKGDIAEGYSVSREKKESFPLTVTSAQKNPTAFYLCASSPQTGGGGYTFGSGTRLTVV.

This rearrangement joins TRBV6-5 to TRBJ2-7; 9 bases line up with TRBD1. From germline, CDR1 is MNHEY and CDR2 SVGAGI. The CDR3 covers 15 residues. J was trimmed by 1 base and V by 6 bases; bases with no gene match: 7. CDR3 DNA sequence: TGTGCCAGCAGAGACCCCGGGACAGGGTCCTACGAGCAGTACTTC. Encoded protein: CASRDPGTGSYEQYF.

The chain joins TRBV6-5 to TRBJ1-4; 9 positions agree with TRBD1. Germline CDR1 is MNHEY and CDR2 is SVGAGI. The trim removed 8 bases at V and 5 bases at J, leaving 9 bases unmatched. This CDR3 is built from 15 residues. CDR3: CASGPIGTGNEKLFF. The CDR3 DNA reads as TGTGCCAGCGGACCCATCGGGACAGGGAATGAAAAACTGTTTTTT.

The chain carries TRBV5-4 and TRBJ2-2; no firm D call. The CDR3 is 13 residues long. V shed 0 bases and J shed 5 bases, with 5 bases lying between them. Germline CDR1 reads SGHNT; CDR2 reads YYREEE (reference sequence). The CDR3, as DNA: TGTGCCAGCAGCTTGGACAGTACCGGGGAGCTGTTTTTT. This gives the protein CASSLDSTGELFF.

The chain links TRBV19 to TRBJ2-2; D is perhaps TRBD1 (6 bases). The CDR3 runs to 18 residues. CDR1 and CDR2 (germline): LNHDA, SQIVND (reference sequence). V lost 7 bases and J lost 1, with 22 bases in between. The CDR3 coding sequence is TGTGCCAGTACTACCGGATCATACTCGGGACAGAACACCGGGGAGCTGTTTTTT. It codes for CASTTGSYSGQNTGELFF.

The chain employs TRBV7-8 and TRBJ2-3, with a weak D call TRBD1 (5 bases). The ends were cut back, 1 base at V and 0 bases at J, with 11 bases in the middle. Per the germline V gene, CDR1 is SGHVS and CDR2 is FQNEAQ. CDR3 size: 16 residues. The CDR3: CASSLGDSPSTDTQYF. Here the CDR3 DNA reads TGTGCCAGCAGCTTAGGAGACAGCCCTAGCACAGATACGCAGTATTTT.

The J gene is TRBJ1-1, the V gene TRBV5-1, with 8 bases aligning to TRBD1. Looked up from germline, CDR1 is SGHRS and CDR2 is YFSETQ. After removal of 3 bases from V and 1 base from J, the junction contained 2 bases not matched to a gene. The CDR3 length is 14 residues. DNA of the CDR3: TGCGCCAGCAGCTCCGGACAGGGGAACACTGAAGCTTTCTTT. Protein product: CASSSGQGNTEAFF.

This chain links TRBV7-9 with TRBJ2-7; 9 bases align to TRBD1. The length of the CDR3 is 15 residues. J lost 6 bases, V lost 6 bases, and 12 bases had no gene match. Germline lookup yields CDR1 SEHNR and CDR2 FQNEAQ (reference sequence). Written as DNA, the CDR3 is TGTGCCAGCAGATCGATGCCGGGACAGGGACCCGAGCAGTACTTC. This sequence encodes CASRSMPGQGPEQYF. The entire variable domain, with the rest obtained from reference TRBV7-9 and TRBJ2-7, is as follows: DTGVSQNPRHKITKRGQNVTFRCDPISEHNRLYWYRQTLGQGPEFLTYFQNEAQLEKSRLLSDRFSAERPKGSFSTLEIQRTEQGDSAMYLCASRSMPGQGPEQYFGPGTRLTVT.

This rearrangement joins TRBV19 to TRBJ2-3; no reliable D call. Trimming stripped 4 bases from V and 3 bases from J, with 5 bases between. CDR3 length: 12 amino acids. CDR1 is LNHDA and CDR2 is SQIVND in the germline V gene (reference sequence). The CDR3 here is CASSRPTDTQYF. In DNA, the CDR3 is TGTGCCAGTAGTAGGCCGACAGATACGCAGTATTTT.

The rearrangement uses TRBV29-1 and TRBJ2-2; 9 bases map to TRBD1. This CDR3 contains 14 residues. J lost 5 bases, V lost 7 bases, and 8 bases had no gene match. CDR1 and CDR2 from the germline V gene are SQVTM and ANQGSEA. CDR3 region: CSASGTGSTGELFF. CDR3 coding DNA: TGCAGCGCCTCCGGGACAGGGTCAACCGGGGAGCTGTTTTTT.

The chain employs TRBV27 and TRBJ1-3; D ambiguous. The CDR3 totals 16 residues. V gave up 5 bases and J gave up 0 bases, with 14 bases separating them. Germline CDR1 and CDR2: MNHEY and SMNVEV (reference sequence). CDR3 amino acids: CASSRTFGSSGNTIYF. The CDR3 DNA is TGTGCCAGCAGTCGAACCTTCGGCAGCTCTGGAAACACCATATATTTT.

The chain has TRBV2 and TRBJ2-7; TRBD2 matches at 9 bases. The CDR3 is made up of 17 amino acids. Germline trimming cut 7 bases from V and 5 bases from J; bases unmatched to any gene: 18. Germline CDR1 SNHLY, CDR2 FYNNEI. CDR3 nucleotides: TGTGCCAGCAATCGGCTGGCCCCGGGACTAGCTCAGGACGAGCAGTACTTC. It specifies CASNRLAPGLAQDEQYF.

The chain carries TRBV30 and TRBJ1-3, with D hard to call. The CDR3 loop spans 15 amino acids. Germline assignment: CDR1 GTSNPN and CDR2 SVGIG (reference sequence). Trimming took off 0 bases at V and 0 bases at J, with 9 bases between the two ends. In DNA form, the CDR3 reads TGTGCCTGGAGTGTCTCTAGGAGCTCTGGAAACACCATATATTTT. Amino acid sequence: CAWSVSRSSGNTIYF.

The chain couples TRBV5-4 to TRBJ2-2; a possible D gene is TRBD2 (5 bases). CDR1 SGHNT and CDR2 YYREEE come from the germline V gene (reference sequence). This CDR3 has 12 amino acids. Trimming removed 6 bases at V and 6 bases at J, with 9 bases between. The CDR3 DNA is TGTGCCAGCACTAGCTTGTCCGGGGAGCTGTTTTTT. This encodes CASTSLSGELFF.

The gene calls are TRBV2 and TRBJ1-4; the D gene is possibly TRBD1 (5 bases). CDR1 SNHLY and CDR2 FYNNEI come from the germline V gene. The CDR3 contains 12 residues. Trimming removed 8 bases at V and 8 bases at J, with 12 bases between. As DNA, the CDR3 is TGTGCCAGCTCCCAGGGCCGGGAAAAACTGTTTTTT. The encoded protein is CASSQGREKLFF.

This CDR3 is CASSAGTGNEQYF. CDR3 nucleotide sequence: TGTGCCAGCAGTGCCGGGACAGGGAACGAGCAGTACTTC. This sequence joins TRBV2 and TRBJ2-7, with 9 bases lining up with TRBD1. The CDR3 consists of 13 residues. V shed 4 bases, J shed 5 bases, and the junction held 3 bases outside the gene matches. In germline, CDR1 is SNHLY, CDR2 FYNNEI. Using reference TRBV2 and TRBJ2-7 for the parts outside the CDR3, the full variable domain is EPEVTQTPSHQVTQMGQEVILRCVPISNHLYFYWYRQILGQKVEFLVSFYNNEISEKSEIFDDQFSVERPDGSNFTLKIRSTKLEDSAMYFCASSAGTGNEQYFGPGTRLTVT.

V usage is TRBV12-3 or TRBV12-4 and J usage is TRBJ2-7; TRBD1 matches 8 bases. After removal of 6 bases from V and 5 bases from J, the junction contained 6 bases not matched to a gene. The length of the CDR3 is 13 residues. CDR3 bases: TGTGCCAGCAGCCTGGACAGGGCCCACGAGCAGTACTTC. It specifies CASSLDRAHEQYF.

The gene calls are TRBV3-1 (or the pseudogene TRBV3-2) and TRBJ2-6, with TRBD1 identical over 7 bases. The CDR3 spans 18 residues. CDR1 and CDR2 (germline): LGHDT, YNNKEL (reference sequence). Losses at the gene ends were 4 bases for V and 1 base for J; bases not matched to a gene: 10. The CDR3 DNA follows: TGTGCCAGCAGCCCCCGGGACAGCGGAATGTCTGGGGCCAACGTCCTGACTTTC. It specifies CASSPRDSGMSGANVLTF.

CDR3 sequence (DNA): TGTGCCAGCAGCCTTAAGAGCTCTGGAAACACCATATATTTT. This translates into CASSLKSSGNTIYF. This rearrangement joins TRBV6-5 to TRBJ1-3, with D unresolved. This CDR3 has 14 amino acids. Germline CDR1 reads MNHEY; CDR2 reads SVGAGI. Trimming shortened V by 6 bases and J by 0 bases, and 9 bases separated the two germline ends.